This T cell receptor beta chain was sequenced for a study of shared clonotypes between healthy human individuals. Whole-study context: The donor group consisted of a couple of women and three men, aged 18 to 49.

As regards this clone: Its antigen is currently unknown.

CDR3 length: 15 amino acids. V was clipped by 2 bases and J by 5 bases; unmatched bases: 6. Per germline, CDR1 SGHTA and CDR2 FQGNSA. Overall study results and limits: Only a few donors were included, so the genetic and exposure-history diversity represented was limited. Naive CD4 clonotype sharing across a few donors was about 5%. Clonotype sharing levels among donors were expected to vary with sequencing depth.

Repertoires were generated with immunoSEQ multiplex PCR, while TCRdb's copy carries only in-frame clones and drops some. This sample has 2,500,000 or so clones, with 93% found just once. This chain uses TRBV7-2 with TRBJ1-5; TRBD1 matches 7 bases. The origin of this receptor is a man aged 18-30 years in good health. Some clones in this sample may be carry-over from other donors' samples. Source material: naive CD4+ T cells from PBMCs. Documented subset: CD45RA+ positively selected. The CDR3: CASSLWSQGYQPQHF. Written as DNA, the CDR3 is TGTGCCAGCAGCTTATGGTCACAGGGGTATCAGCCCCAGCATTTT. The whole variable domain, filled in from reference TRBV7-2 and TRBJ1-5, reads GAGVSQSPSNKVTEKGKDVELRCDPISGHTALYWYRQSLGQGLEFLIYFQGNSAPDKSGLPSDRFSAERTGGSVSTLTIQRTQQEDSAVYLCASSLWSQGYQPQHFGDGTRLSIL.